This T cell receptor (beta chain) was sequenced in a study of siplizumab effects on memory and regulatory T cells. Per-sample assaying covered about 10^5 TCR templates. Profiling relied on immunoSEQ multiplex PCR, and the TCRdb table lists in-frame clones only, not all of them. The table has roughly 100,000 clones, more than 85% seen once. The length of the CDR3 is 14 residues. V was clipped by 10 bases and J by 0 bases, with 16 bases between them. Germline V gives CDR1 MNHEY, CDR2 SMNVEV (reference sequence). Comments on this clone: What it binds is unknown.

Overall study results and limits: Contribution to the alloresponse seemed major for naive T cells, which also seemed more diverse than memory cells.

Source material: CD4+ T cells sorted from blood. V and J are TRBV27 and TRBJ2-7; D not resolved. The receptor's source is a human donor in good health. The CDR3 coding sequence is TGTGCCACTGGTCGGACCCGGTACTCCTACGAGCAGTACTTC. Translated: CATGRTRYSYEQYF.